A single sample gave rise to the 32 T cell receptor beta chains below, sequenced in a study of identical twins. TCRdb recomputed calls from the 5' RACE reads with MiXCR, one row per CDR3 protein. The sample has hundreds of thousands of distinct CDR3 sequences, over 8.5% seen once. These data were also filed under a second study, of yellow fever vaccine responses in identical twins.

Sequenced: PBMCs. Receptors originate from a woman younger than 30 in good health.

This clonotype was observed a few times. The chain employs TRBV7-9 and TRBJ2-7, with TRBD1 matching 10 bases. Germline V lookup: CDR1 SEHNR, CDR2 FQNEAQ (reference sequence). V trimming: 5 bases; J trimming: 3 bases; junction bases outside the gene matches: 13. This CDR3 has 17 amino acids. CDR3 DNA sequence: TGTGCCAGCAGCACTCAAGCCCCCCGGACAGGGGGCTACGAGCAGTACTTC. Protein product: CASSTQAPRTGGYEQYF.

This chain links TRBV12-3 or TRBV12-4 with TRBJ2-1, with D perhaps matching TRBD1 (5 bases). CDR3 length: 11 residues. The ends were cut back, 5 bases at V and 8 bases at J, with 7 bases in the middle. CDR3 protein: CASSKGDEQFF. CDR3 DNA: TGTGCCAGCAGTAAAGGGGATGAGCAGTTCTTC.

This clonotype was found many times. V and J are TRBV20-1 and TRBJ2-2; D is undetermined. The germline V and J ends were trimmed by 3 bases and 1 base, with 9 bases remaining between them. The CDR3 runs to 14 residues. CDR1 DFQATT and CDR2 SNEGSKA come from the germline V gene (reference sequence). The CDR3 coding sequence is TGCAGTGCTAGCCGTTTGATGAACACCGGGGAGCTGTTTTTT. Translating it yields CSASRLMNTGELFF.

J is TRBJ2-7 and V is TRBV12-3 or TRBV12-4; unclear D gene. CDR3 length: 14 residues. The V gene lost 4 bases and the J gene lost 1 base, with 11 bases spanning the gap. CDR3 amino acids: CASSSASSSYEQYF. In nucleotides, the CDR3 is TGTGCCAGCAGTTCCGCTTCTAGTTCCTACGAGCAGTACTTC.

The J gene is TRBJ1-2, the V gene TRBV5-5; D might be TRBD1 (6 bases). Germline CDR1 reads SGHKS; CDR2 reads YYEKEE (reference sequence). The CDR3 length is 13 residues. Trimming cost V 6 bases and J 4 bases, with 13 bases left between them. The DNA for the CDR3 is TGTGCCAGCACAGATCAGGGGACCTATGGCTACACCTTC. Translating gives CASTDQGTYGYTF.

This chain links TRBV5-1 with TRBJ2-6; unclear D gene. The CDR3 has 16 residues. Germline V gene lookup returns CDR1 SGHRS and CDR2 YFSETQ. Trimming left V 1 base short and J 0 bases short, with 8 bases between. The CDR3 nucleotides read TGCGCCAGCAGCTTGATTGCGGTCTCTGGGGCCAACGTCCTGACTTTC. This codes for CASSLIAVSGANVLTF. The entire variable domain, with the rest obtained from reference TRBV5-1 and TRBJ2-6, is as follows: KAGVTQTPRYLIKTRGQQVTLSCSPISGHRSVSWYQQTPGQGLQFLFEYFSETQRNKGNFPGRFSGRQFSNSRSEMNVSTLELGDSALYLCASSLIAVSGANVLTFGAGSRLTVL.

This clonotype was picked up a small number of times. This rearrangement joins TRBV20-1 to TRBJ2-5; 12 nucleotides match TRBD2. V shed 2 bases, J shed 5 bases, and the junction held 9 bases outside the gene matches. Germline values: CDR1 DFQATT, CDR2 SNEGSKA (reference sequence). The CDR3 has 16 amino acids. CDR3 sequence: CSARLASGRARETQYF. CDR3 nucleotides: TGCAGTGCTAGACTGGCTAGCGGGAGGGCCCGGGAGACCCAGTACTTC.

The chain recombines TRBV29-1 with TRBJ2-5; D perhaps matches TRBD2 (5 bases). The germline CDR1 and CDR2 sequences are SQVTM and ANQGSEA. The CDR3 spans 13 residues. V lost 6 bases, J lost 1 base, and 12 bases lay in between. The CDR3 spells CSVLSGSQETQYF. The CDR3 bases are TGCAGCGTCCTGTCGGGGAGCCAAGAGACCCAGTACTTC.

V is TRBV20-1 and J is TRBJ2-7; 9 bases align to TRBD1. CDR3 length: 16 residues. The J segment lost 0 bases and the V segment lost 0 bases, leaving 6 bases of the junction unmatched. From germline, CDR1 is DFQATT and CDR2 SNEGSKA (reference sequence). The CDR3 bases are TGCAGTGCTAGAGACAGACAGGGGGTGGACTCCTACGAGCAGTACTTC. Translation: CSARDRQGVDSYEQYF.

The chain couples TRBV3-1 to TRBJ2-3, with 8 bases that match TRBD2. Looked up from germline, CDR1 is LGHDT and CDR2 is YNNKEL (reference sequence). V dropped 2 bases and J dropped 6; count of bases not matched to a gene: 13. The CDR3 extends over 17 amino acids. This CDR3 reads CASSQYPRGGPQDTQYF. CDR3 sequence (DNA): TGTGCCAGCAGCCAATACCCCCGCGGGGGGCCTCAGGATACGCAGTATTTT.

The V and J genes are TRBV7-9 and TRBJ2-1; TRBD2 matches at 7 bases. V trimming: 1 base; J trimming: 8 bases; junction bases outside the gene matches: 5. The CDR3 is made up of 14 amino acids. Germline V gene sequence: CDR1 SEHNR, CDR2 FQNEAQ (reference sequence). CDR3 protein: CASSLGAGWDEQFF. The CDR3 region has the DNA TGTGCCAGCAGCTTAGGAGCGGGGTGGGATGAGCAGTTCTTC.

The chain has TRBV5-6 and TRBJ2-7; 10 bases match TRBD1. This CDR3 has 16 amino acids. Trimming at V came to 1 base and at J to 3 bases, leaving 7 bases not matched to a gene. Germline CDR1 SGHDT, CDR2 YYEEEE. The CDR3 nucleotides are TGTGCCAGCAGCTTGTTCACGGGACAGGGGTTCTACGAGCAGTACTTC. As protein: CASSLFTGQGFYEQYF. The whole variable domain, filled in from reference TRBV5-6 and TRBJ2-7, reads DAGVTQSPTHLIKTRGQQVTLRCSPKSGHDTVSWYQQALGQGPQFIFQYYEEEERQRGNFPDRFSGHQFPNYSSELNVNALLLGDSALYLCASSLFTGQGFYEQYFGPGTRLTVT.

The sample holds many counts of this clonotype. The chain has TRBV20-1 and TRBJ1-4, with unresolved D. V lost 6 bases and J 1 base, leaving 9 bases between the germline ends. The CDR3 spans 13 residues. Germline assignment: CDR1 DFQATT and CDR2 SNEGSKA (reference sequence). CDR3 DNA: TGCAGTGCGATCCGGGGAACTAATGAAAAACTGTTTTTT. Amino acid sequence: CSAIRGTNEKLFF.

The CDR3 spells CASSQEPPGNKYNEQFF. In DNA form, the CDR3 reads TGCGCCAGCAGCCAGGAACCCCCCGGGAATAAGTACAATGAGCAGTTCTTC. This chain joins TRBV4-3 and TRBJ2-1, with a weak D call TRBD2 (5 bases). Germline V gene data show CDR1 as LGHNA and CDR2 as YSLEER. The V end lost 3 bases, the J end lost 4 bases, and 19 bases lay between the germline ends. The CDR3 sequence is 17 residues long.

This clonotype was counted at least ten times. The chain joins TRBV24-1 to TRBJ2-5; 14 bases align to TRBD2. Germline assignment: CDR1 KGHDR and CDR2 SFDVKD. The ends lost 7 bases at V and 6 bases at J; junction bases unmatched: 12. The CDR3 sequence is 17 residues long. This CDR3 reads CATSFGTSGSLTQTQYF. For the CDR3, the DNA is TGTGCCACCAGCTTTGGGACTAGCGGGAGCTTGACCCAGACCCAGTACTTC.

This clonotype has only a few counts. The rearrangement joins TRBV7-2 to TRBJ2-5, with TRBD2 identical over 8 bases. CDR3 length: 16 amino acids. V lost 1 base to trimming and J lost 4 bases; unmatched junction nucleotides: 8. Germline V lookup: CDR1 SGHTA, CDR2 FQGNSA. CDR3 DNA sequence: TGTGCCAGCAGCTTAGTGGCGGGGGGCCCGCTAGAGACCCAGTACTTC. Amino acids: CASSLVAGGPLETQYF.

This chain connects TRBV3-2 to TRBJ2-3; no DNA check was done on the table's D call, TRBD2. TRBV3-2 is an annotated pseudogene. This CDR3 is 19 amino acids long. CDR3 amino acids: CASSQDPPLLAGGTDTQYF. CDR3 coding DNA: TGTGCCAGCAGCCAAGATCCCCCCCTGCTAGCGGGGGGGACAGATACGCAGTATTTT.

The chain joins TRBV10-3 to TRBJ1-1; 8 nucleotides line up with TRBD1. With 11 bases clipped from V and 0 bases from J, the junction kept 5 bases outside the gene matches. Germline CDR1 ENHRY, CDR2 SYGVKD. The CDR3 consists of 13 residues. As DNA, the CDR3 is TGTGCCGGGAGGGACAGGATGAACACTGAAGCTTTCTTT. Translating gives CAGRDRMNTEAFF.

The chain links TRBV12-3 or TRBV12-4 to TRBJ2-7, with 10 bases lining up with TRBD1. The V gene end was trimmed by 5 bases and the J gene end by 4 bases; junction bases not matched to a gene: 8. The CDR3 is 15 amino acids. The DNA for the CDR3 is TGTGCCAGCAGTCCCCGGGACAGGGGCGGGTACGAGCAGTACTTC. Protein sequence: CASSPRDRGGYEQYF.

In its sample, this clonotype was seen a few times. The J gene is TRBJ2-3, the V gene TRBV11-2; TRBD2 aligns across 10 bases. V was pared by 4 bases and J by 4 bases, with 8 bases of the junction left unmatched. CDR3 size: 16 residues. Germline CDR1 is SGHAT and CDR2 is FQNNGV. The DNA for the CDR3 is TGTGCCAGCAGCTCCCTAGCGGGAGTTTCGGCAGATACGCAGTATTTT. Translation gives CASSSLAGVSADTQYF.

The chain's CDR3 is CASSNPTSGRYEQYF. In DNA form, the CDR3 reads TGTGCCAGCAGTAACCCAACTAGCGGGAGATACGAGCAGTACTTC. The rearrangement links TRBV6-2 or TRBV6-3 to TRBJ2-7; 11 bases line up with TRBD2. The CDR3 is made up of 15 amino acids. The trim removed 5 bases at V and 4 bases at J, leaving 7 bases unmatched. Per the germline V gene, CDR1 is MNHEY and CDR2 is SVGEGT.

This clonotype was picked up a small number of times. The rearrangement uses TRBV5-1 and TRBJ1-1, with D hard to call. CDR3 length: 15 residues. Trimming pared 2 bases from V and 5 bases from J, leaving 16 bases between. The germline CDR1 and CDR2 sequences are SGHRS and YFSETQ. CDR3 amino acids: CASSFEGPRWTEAFF. The CDR3 DNA reads TGCGCCAGCAGCTTCGAGGGTCCCAGATGGACTGAAGCTTTCTTT. Variable domain in full (rest from reference TRBV5-1 and TRBJ1-1): KAGVTQTPRYLIKTRGQQVTLSCSPISGHRSVSWYQQTPGQGLQFLFEYFSETQRNKGNFPGRFSGRQFSNSRSEMNVSTLELGDSALYLCASSFEGPRWTEAFFGQGTRLTVV.

This clonotype was seen only a few times. The chain recombines TRBV7-9 with TRBJ2-7; D possibly matches TRBD1 or TRBD2 (5 bases each). Germline V CDR1 and CDR2: SEHNR, FQNEAQ (reference sequence). The CDR3 is 13 amino acids. V dropped 3 bases and J dropped 5 bases, with 11 bases sitting between them. The CDR3 is CASSFGDENEQYF. For the CDR3, the DNA is TGTGCCAGCAGCTTCGGGGACGAAAACGAGCAGTACTTC. Using reference TRBV7-9 and TRBJ2-7 for the parts outside the CDR3, the full variable domain is DTGVSQNPRHKITKRGQNVTFRCDPISEHNRLYWYRQTLGQGPEFLTYFQNEAQLEKSRLLSDRFSAERPKGSFSTLEIQRTEQGDSAMYLCASSFGDENEQYFGPGTRLTVT.

The chain has TRBV12-5 and TRBJ2-3; D gene ambiguous. Per germline, CDR1 LGHNT and CDR2 FRNRAP. CDR3 length: 16 amino acids. The V end lost 3 bases, the J end lost 4 bases, and 17 bases lay between the germline ends. The CDR3 sequence: CASGFAAAKVPDTQYF. The CDR3 DNA follows: TGTGCTAGTGGTTTTGCGGCAGCGAAAGTCCCAGATACGCAGTATTTT.

V gene TRBV11-3 combines with J gene TRBJ2-1; 7 positions match TRBD1. The V gene's germline CDR1 is SGHNT and CDR2 YENEEA. J gave up 0 bases and V 5 bases, and 4 bases lay outside the gene matches. This CDR3 region has 15 residues. The CDR3 loop is CASSQGVGSYNEQFF. CDR3 nucleotides: TGTGCCAGCAGCCAGGGGGTAGGCTCCTACAATGAGCAGTTCTTC.

V gene TRBV10-3 combines with J gene TRBJ2-1; no clear D gene. The CDR3 length is 13 residues. In germline, CDR1 is ENHRY, CDR2 SYGVKD. Trimming cost V 7 bases and J 5 bases, with 12 bases left between them. The CDR3 is CAITSRENNEQFF. As DNA, the CDR3 is TGTGCCATCACTTCGAGAGAAAACAATGAGCAGTTCTTC.

This clonotype has only a few counts. The CDR3 nucleotides read TGTGCCAGCAGCGTAACTGGGGGGGCCTACGAGCAGTACTTC. Translation: CASSVTGGAYEQYF. The chain uses TRBV9 and TRBJ2-7; 7 bases match TRBD2. The CDR3 spans 14 residues. Germline V gene data show CDR1 as SGDLS and CDR2 as YYNGEE. V lost 1 base and J lost 2; bases outside the gene matches: 3.

V usage is TRBV15 and J usage is TRBJ2-7; maybe TRBD1 (5 bases). This CDR3 region has 15 residues. V gave up 0 bases and J gave up 0 bases, with 9 bases separating them. The germline V gene has CDR1 LNHNV and CDR2 YYDKDF (reference sequence). CDR3 in DNA: TGTGCCACCAGCAGAGATCCTGACAGCTCCTACGAGCAGTACTTC. It specifies CATSRDPDSSYEQYF.

J is TRBJ2-3 and V is TRBV7-9; tentatively, D is TRBD1 (7 bases). The germline V gene encodes CDR1 SEHNR and CDR2 FQNEAQ (reference sequence). This CDR3 has 13 amino acids. V lost 7 bases and J lost 4, with 12 bases in between. The DNA for the CDR3 is TGTGCCAGCATCGGAGGGGGCCCAGATACGCAGTATTTT. Protein: CASIGGGPDTQYF.

The table lists this clonotype with a few counts. This chain uses TRBV5-8 with TRBJ2-2; 7 nucleotides line up with TRBD2. Germline CDR1 SGHTS, CDR2 YDEGEE. CDR3 length: 15 residues. The J segment lost 4 bases and the V segment lost 9 bases, leaving 12 bases of the junction unmatched. The DNA of the CDR3 is TGTGCCACCAAAGGGAGGGGTCGTGCCACCGGGGAGCTGTTTTTT. Amino acids: CATKGRGRATGELFF.

The gene calls are TRBV7-8 and TRBJ2-5, with 9 nucleotides matching TRBD1. The CDR3 totals 16 residues. Trimming at V came to 5 bases and at J to 4 bases, leaving 11 bases not matched to a gene. CDR1 SGHVS and CDR2 FQNEAQ come from the germline V gene. The CDR3 nucleotides are TGTGCCAGCAGCCTAGGGGACAGGGTGTTAGGAGAGACCCAGTACTTC. The encoded protein is CASSLGDRVLGETQYF.

This clonotype was seen more than once but under ten times. The gene calls are TRBV5-6 and TRBJ1-1; no firm D call. The germline CDR1 and CDR2 sequences are SGHDT and YYEEEE. The CDR3 totals 14 residues. V shed 0 bases and J shed 0 bases, with 6 bases lying between them. This CDR3 reads CASSLDLMNTEAFF. CDR3 DNA sequence: TGTGCCAGCAGCTTGGATTTGATGAACACTGAAGCTTTCTTT.